Many counts were recorded for the clone carrying this T cell receptor (beta chain). Its target is not known. These data belong to a study of spatial heterogeneity in lung cancer. TCRdb reprocessed the 5' RACE reads with MiXCR, giving one entry per CDR3 protein. The data hold 15,000 or so distinct CDR3 sequences, with around 5% observed a single time. Time point in this sample: sample taken at primary tumor resection. This CDR3 spans 13 amino acids. V was trimmed by 5 bases and J by 6 bases, leaving 11 bases between them. Germline CDR1 MNHEY, CDR2 SVGEGT. Study results and limitations: In tumors, expanded intratumoral alpha and beta TCR counts tracked mutation counts.

The clonotype was recovered from a male donor with early-stage non-small cell lung cancer. This chain connects TRBV6-2 or TRBV6-3 to TRBJ1-5, with D maybe TRBD1 (5 bases). The input for sequencing was lung tumor tissue, taken at surgery. CDR3 sequence (DNA): TGTGCCAGCAGTCGCAGGGCGGCTCAGCCCCAGCATTTT. This gives the protein CASSRRAAQPQHF.